A single sample gave rise to the 7 T cell receptor beta chains below, sequenced in a study of T-cell memory formation after mild COVID-19. TCRdb reprocessed the 5' RACE reads with MiXCR, giving one entry per CDR3 protein. The table records 150,000 or so distinct CDR3 sequences, 30% to 35% of them present only once. The sequenced sample was PBMCs or a T cell subset sorted from them (not recorded which). All receptors come from an adult woman who had mild COVID-19 (a few samples of this study predate the infection). Cell type and time point are not known.

A few counts support this clonotype. V and J are TRBV7-9 and TRBJ2-2; TRBD1 matches 7 bases. Germline CDR1 SEHNR, CDR2 FQNEAQ (reference sequence). The CDR3 length is 16 residues. Trimming at V came to 5 bases and at J to 0 bases, leaving 6 bases not matched to a gene. CDR3 amino acids: CASSTRQGPNTGELFF. CDR3 sequence (DNA): TGTGCCAGCAGCACGCGACAGGGCCCGAACACCGGGGAGCTGTTTTTT. Variable domain in full (rest from reference TRBV7-9 and TRBJ2-2): DTGVSQNPRHKITKRGQNVTFRCDPISEHNRLYWYRQTLGQGPEFLTYFQNEAQLEKSRLLSDRFSAERPKGSFSTLEIQRTEQGDSAMYLCASSTRQGPNTGELFFGEGSRLTVL.

The rearrangement joins TRBV7-2 to TRBJ2-5, with D maybe TRBD1 (5 bases). CDR1 and CDR2 (germline): SGHTA, FQGNSA. The CDR3 is made up of 11 amino acids. The V end lost 0 bases, the J end lost 11 bases, and 7 bases lay between the germline ends. The CDR3 loop is CASSLAGQQYF. CDR3 bases: TGTGCCAGCAGCTTAGCCGGACAACAGTACTTC.

This clonotype has at least ten counts. V and J are TRBV5-5 and TRBJ2-2; TRBD2 is a possible D gene (5 bases). Trimming removed 0 bases from V and 2 bases from J, with 11 bases in between. Germline V gene lookup returns CDR1 SGHKS and CDR2 YYEKEE (reference sequence). The CDR3 is 16 amino acids. This CDR3 reads CASSLVGSSNTGELFF. CDR3 sequence (DNA): TGTGCCAGCAGCTTGGTAGGGAGCTCTAACACCGGGGAGCTGTTTTTT.

CDR3 sequence: CACVADSNQPQHF. The CDR3 DNA follows: TGTGCCTGCGTGGCTGATAGCAATCAGCCCCAGCATTTT. The rearrangement uses TRBV30 and TRBJ1-5; D unresolved. The germline CDR1 and CDR2 sequences are GTSNPN and SVGIG (reference sequence). The CDR3 runs 13 residues. Deletions cut 6 bases from V and 0 bases from J, with 9 bases between.

The chain links TRBV7-2 to TRBJ2-3, with D maybe TRBD2 (7 bases). Deletions cut 10 bases from V and 3 bases from J, with 17 bases between. This CDR3 region has 14 residues. Germline V CDR1 and CDR2: SGHTA, FQGNSA. This chain's CDR3 is CAIWGGAQTDTQYF. CDR3 sequence (DNA): TGTGCCATTTGGGGGGGGGCGCAGACAGATACGCAGTATTTT.

There are a few counts of this clonotype. The V gene is TRBV7-3, the J gene TRBJ2-3, with 9 bases that match TRBD2. The length of the CDR3 is 15 residues. Germline V gives CDR1 SGHTA, CDR2 FQGTGA. The V segment lost 3 bases and the J segment 4 bases; nucleotides outside the gene matches: 5. The CDR3 protein is CASSFYGLASDTQYF. DNA for the CDR3: TGTGCCAGCAGCTTCTATGGACTAGCGTCAGATACGCAGTATTTT.

DNA for the CDR3: TGCGCCAGCAGCTTGTGGGGCTTAGGGGGCAATGAGCAGTTCTTC. Its protein product is CASSLWGLGGNEQFF. The chain carries TRBV5-1 and TRBJ2-1; possibly TRBD1 for D (6 bases). Trimming left V 1 base short and J 6 bases short, with 14 bases between. Germline V lookup: CDR1 SGHRS, CDR2 YFSETQ. This CDR3 has 15 residues.